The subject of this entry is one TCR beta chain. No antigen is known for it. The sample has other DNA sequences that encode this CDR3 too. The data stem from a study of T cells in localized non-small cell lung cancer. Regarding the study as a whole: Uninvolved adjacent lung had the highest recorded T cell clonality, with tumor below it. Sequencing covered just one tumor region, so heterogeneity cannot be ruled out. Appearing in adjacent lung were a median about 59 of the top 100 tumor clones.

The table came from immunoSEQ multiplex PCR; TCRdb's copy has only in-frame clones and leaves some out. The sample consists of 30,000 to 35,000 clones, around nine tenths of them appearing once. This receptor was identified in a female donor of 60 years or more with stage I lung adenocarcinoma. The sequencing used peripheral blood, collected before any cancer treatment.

The CDR3: CAWSPGTSGRGTDTQYF. In nucleotides, the CDR3 is TGTGCCTGGAGTCCAGGGACTAGCGGGAGAGGGACAGATACGCAGTATTTT. V gene TRBV30 combines with J gene TRBJ2-3, with 14 bases lining up with TRBD2. CDR3 size: 17 residues. The trim removed 2 bases at V and 3 bases at J, leaving 7 bases unmatched. Germline V gene sequence: CDR1 GTSNPN, CDR2 SVGIG (reference sequence). Full variable domain (rest looked up from reference TRBV30 and TRBJ2-3): SQTIHQWPATLVQPVGSPLSLECTVEGTSNPNLYWYRQAAGRGLQLLFYSVGIGQISSEVPQNLSASRPQDRQFILSSKKLLLSDSGFYLCAWSPGTSGRGTDTQYFGPGTRLTVL.